The TCR beta chain under discussion was sequenced for a study of PD-1 blockade in classical Hodgkin lymphoma. Each patient experienced a relapse that followed autologous stem cell transplantation, and brentuximab vedotin exposure varied. This table comes from immunoSEQ multiplex PCR, and its TCRdb copy is limited to in-frame clones, with some not included. The sample shows fewer than 20,000 clones, around 75% of them seen only once. This CDR3 contains 14 residues. With 4 bases removed from V and 9 bases from J, the gap between germline ends came to 13 bases. Germline loops: CDR1 LNHDA, CDR2 SQIVND (reference sequence).

The receptor was derived from a human donor with classical Hodgkin lymphoma. This chain connects TRBV19 to TRBJ1-6; a weak D match, TRBD1 (6 bases). The source material was peripheral blood mononuclear cells (PBMCs), sampled at baseline. DNA for the CDR3: TGTGCCAGTAGTAACAGGGACCCAGGTTCACCCCTCCACTTT. Translated: CASSNRDPGSPLHF. The full variable domain, its missing parts supplied by reference TRBV19 and TRBJ1-6, is DGGITQSPKYLFRKEGQNVTLSCEQNLNHDAMYWYRQDPGQGLRLIYYSQIVNDFQKGDIAEGYSVSREKKESFPLTVTSAQKNPTAFYLCASSNRDPGSPLHFGNGTRLTVT.